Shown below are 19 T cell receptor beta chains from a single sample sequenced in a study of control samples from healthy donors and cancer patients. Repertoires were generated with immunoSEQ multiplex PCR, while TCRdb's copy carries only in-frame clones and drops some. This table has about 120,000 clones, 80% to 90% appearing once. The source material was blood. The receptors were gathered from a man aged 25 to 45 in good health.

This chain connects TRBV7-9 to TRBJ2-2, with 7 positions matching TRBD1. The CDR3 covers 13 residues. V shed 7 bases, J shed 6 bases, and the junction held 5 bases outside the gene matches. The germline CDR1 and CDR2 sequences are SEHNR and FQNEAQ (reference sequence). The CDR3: CASKSTGPGELFF. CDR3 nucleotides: TGTGCCAGCAAGTCGACAGGGCCCGGGGAGCTGTTTTTT.

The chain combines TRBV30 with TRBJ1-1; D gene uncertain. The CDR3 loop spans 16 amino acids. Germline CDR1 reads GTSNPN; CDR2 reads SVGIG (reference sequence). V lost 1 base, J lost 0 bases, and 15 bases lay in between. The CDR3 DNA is TGTGCCTGGAGTGAAGGTTTAGCCTTCATGAACACTGAAGCTTTCTTT. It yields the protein CAWSEGLAFMNTEAFF.

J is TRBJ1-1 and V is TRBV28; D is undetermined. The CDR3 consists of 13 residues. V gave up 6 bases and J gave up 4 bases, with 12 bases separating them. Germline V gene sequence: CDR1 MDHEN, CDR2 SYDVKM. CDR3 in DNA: TGTGCCAGCAGAAGAAAGGGTTTCACTGAAGCTTTCTTT. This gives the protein CASRRKGFTEAFF. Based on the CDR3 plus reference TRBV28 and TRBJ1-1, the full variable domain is DVKVTQSSRYLVKRTGEKVFLECVQDMDHENMFWYRQDPGLGLRLIYFSYDVKMKEKGDIPEGYSVSREKKERFSLILESASTNQTSMYLCASRRKGFTEAFFGQGTRLTVV.

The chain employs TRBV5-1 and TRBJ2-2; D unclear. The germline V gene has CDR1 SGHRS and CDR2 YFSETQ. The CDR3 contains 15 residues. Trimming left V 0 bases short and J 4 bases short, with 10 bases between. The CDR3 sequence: CASSLGSAPTGELFF. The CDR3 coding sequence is TGCGCCAGCAGCTTGGGGTCAGCTCCCACCGGGGAGCTGTTTTTT.

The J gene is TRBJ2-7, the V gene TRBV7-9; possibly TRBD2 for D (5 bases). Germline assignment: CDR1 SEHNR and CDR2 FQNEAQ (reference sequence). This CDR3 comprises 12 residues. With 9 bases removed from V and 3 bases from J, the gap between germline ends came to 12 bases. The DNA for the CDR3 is TGTGCCAGGGAGAGGGCCTTCTACGAGCAGTACGTC. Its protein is CARERAFYEQYV.

DNA for the CDR3: TGTGCTAGTGGTTTGACCAGGGGGCGAAATTCACCCCTCCACTTT. Translating gives CASGLTRGRNSPLHF. The V gene is TRBV12-5, the J gene TRBJ1-6; 8 bases fit TRBD1. Trimming at V came to 2 bases and at J to 7 bases, leaving 4 bases not matched to a gene. The CDR3 has 15 amino acids. The V gene's germline CDR1 is LGHNT and CDR2 FRNRAP.

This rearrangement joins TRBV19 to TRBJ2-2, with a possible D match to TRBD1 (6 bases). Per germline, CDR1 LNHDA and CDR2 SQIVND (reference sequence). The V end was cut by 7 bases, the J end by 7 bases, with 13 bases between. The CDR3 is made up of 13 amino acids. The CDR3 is CASTMLGGGELFF. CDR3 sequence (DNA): TGTGCCAGTACCATGCTAGGGGGCGGGGAGCTGTTTTTT.

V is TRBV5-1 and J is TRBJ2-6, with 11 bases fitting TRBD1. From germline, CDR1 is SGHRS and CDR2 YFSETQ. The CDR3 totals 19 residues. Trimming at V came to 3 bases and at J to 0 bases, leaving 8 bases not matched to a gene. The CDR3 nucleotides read TGCGCCAGCAGCTCCGAGGGGACAGGGGGGTTCTCTGGGGCCAACGTCCTGACTTTC. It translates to CASSSEGTGGFSGANVLTF.

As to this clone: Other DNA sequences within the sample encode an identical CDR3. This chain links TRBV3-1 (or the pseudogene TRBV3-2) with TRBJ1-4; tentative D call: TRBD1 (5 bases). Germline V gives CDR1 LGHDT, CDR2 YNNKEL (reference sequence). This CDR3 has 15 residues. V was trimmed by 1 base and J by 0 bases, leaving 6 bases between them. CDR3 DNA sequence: TGTGCCAGCAGCCAAGGAGGGGCAACTAATGAAAAACTGTTTTTT. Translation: CASSQGGATNEKLFF.

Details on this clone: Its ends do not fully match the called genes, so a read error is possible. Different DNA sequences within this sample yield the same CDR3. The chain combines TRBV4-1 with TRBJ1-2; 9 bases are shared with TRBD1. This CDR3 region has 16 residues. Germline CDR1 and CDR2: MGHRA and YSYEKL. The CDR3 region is CATSQGWGGQGEGYTF. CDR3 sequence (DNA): TGCGCCACCAGCCAAGGGTGGGGGGGACAGGGTGAAGGCTACACCTTC.

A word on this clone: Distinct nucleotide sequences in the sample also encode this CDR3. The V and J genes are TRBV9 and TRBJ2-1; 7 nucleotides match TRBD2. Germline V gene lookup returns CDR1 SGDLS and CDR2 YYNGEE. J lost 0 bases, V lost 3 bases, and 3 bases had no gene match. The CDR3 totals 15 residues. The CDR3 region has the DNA TGTGCCAGCAGCGCCGGGGGGTCCTCCTACAATGAGCAGTTCTTC. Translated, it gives CASSAGGSSYNEQFF.

The chain's CDR3 is CSVEGEGADYGYTF. The CDR3 DNA sequence: TGCAGCGTTGAAGGAGAGGGGGCGGACTATGGCTACACCTTC. V gene TRBV29-1 combines with J gene TRBJ1-2, with 7 bases lining up with TRBD1. Trimming took 1 base from V and 3 from J; bases not matched to a gene: 5. The CDR3 totals 14 residues. Per germline, CDR1 SQVTM and CDR2 ANQGSEA.

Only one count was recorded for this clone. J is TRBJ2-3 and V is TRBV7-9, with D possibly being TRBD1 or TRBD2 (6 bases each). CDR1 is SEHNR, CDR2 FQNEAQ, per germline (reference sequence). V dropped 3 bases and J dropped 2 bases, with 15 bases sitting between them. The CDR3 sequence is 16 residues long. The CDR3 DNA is TGTGCCAGCAGCTTTCAACAGGGAGGTCCCACAGATACGCAGTATTTT. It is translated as CASSFQQGGPTDTQYF.

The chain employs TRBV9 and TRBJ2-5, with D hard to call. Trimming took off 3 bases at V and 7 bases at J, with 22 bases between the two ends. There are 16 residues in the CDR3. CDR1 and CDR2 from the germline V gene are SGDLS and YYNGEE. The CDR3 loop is CASSADSGYHLGTQYF. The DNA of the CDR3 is TGTGCCAGCAGCGCAGATTCAGGTTACCACCTAGGGACCCAGTACTTC.

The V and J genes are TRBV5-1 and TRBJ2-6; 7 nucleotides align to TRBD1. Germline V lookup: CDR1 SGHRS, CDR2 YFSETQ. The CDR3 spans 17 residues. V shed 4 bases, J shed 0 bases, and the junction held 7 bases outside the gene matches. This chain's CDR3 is CASSQQGTHSGANVLTF. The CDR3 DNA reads TGCGCCAGCAGCCAACAGGGGACCCACTCTGGGGCCAACGTCCTGACTTTC.

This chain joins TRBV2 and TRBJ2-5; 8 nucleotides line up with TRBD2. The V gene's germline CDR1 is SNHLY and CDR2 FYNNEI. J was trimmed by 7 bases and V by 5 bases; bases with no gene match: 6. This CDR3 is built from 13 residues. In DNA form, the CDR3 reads TGTGCCAGCAGTCCCGGGGGGGTGGGGACCCAGTACTTC. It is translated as CASSPGGVGTQYF.

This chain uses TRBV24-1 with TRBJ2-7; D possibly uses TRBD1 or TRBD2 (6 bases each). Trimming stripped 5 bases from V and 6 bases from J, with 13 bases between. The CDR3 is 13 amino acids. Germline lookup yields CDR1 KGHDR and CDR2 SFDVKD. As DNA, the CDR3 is TGTGCCACCAGTGGGGGGGCGCCGGGCGAGCAGTACTTC. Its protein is CATSGGAPGEQYF.

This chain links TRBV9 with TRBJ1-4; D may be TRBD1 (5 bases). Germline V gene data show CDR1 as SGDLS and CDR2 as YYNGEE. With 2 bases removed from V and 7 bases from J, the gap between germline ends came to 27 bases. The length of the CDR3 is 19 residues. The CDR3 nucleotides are TGTGCCAGCAGCGTCGCTCCCGATAGGATCAGGGATGGAGGTGAAAAACTGTTTTTT. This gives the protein CASSVAPDRIRDGGEKLFF.

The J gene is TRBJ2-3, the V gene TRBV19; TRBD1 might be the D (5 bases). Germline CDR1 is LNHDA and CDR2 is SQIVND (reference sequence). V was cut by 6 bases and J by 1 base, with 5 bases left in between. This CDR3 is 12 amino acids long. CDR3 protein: CASRQGTDTQYF. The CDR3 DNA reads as TGTGCCAGTAGACAGGGCACAGATACGCAGTATTTT. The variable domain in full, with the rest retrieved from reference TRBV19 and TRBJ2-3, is DGGITQSPKYLFRKEGQNVTLSCEQNLNHDAMYWYRQDPGQGLRLIYYSQIVNDFQKGDIAEGYSVSREKKESFPLTVTSAQKNPTAFYLCASRQGTDTQYFGPGTRLTVL.